Listed below are T cell receptor beta chains from one sample, sequenced in a study of CD8+ T cells in alopecia areata. The protocol was immunoSEQ multiplex PCR, while the TCRdb copy is restricted to in-frame clones and leaves out a portion. There are about 200,000 clones in the sample; about two fifths occur only once, and around 0.48% lies in the top ten. The source material was CD4+ T cells sorted from blood, sampled around week 30, from a patient treated with tofacitinib. The receptors originated from a human donor with alopecia areata. Both conserved end residues are part of each CDR3. A D gene is named only where the DNA matches it firmly. Clone size appears in some rows only: once, few, many, or a class for an expanded clone.

V: TRBV27
D: TRBD1
size: few
J: TRBJ2-1
CDR3: CASIPRDRDNEQFF
DNA: TGTGCCAGCATTCCCCGGGACAGGGACAATGAGCAGTTCTTC

V: TRBV15
D: -
size: once
J: TRBJ1-5
CDR3: CATSKAVGNQPQHF
DNA: TGTGCCACCAGCAAGGCAGTGGGCAATCAGCCCCAGCATTTT

V: TRBV6-5
D: TRBD1
size: few
J: TRBJ1-1
CDR3: CASSYSRTGGTEAFF
DNA: TGTGCCAGCAGTTACTCCCGGACAGGGGGCACTGAAGCTTTCTTT

V: TRBV2
D: TRBD1
size: -
J: TRBJ2-7
CDR3: CASSEQAGGLKQYF
DNA: TGTGCCAGCAGTGAACAAGCAGGGGGCCTTAAGCAGTACTTC

V: TRBV7-9
D: TRBD2
size: -
J: TRBJ2-3
CDR3: CASRTGLAGESTDTQYF
DNA: TGTGCCAGCAGAACGGGACTAGCGGGGGAGAGCACAGATACGCAGTATTTT

V: TRBV7-2
D: -
size: few
J: TRBJ2-1
CDR3: CASSLLQGTYNEQFF
DNA: TGTGCCAGCAGCTTGCTACAGGGCACCTACAATGAGCAGTTCTTC

V: TRBV4-2
D: -
size: -
J: TRBJ2-5
CDR3: CASSQEGRSTKETQYF
DNA: TGTGCCAGCAGCCAAGAGGGGCGTAGCACAAAAGAGACCCAGTACTTC

V: TRBV23-1
D: TRBD1
size: -
J: TRBJ1-1
CDR3: CASSQSDRGMNTEAFF
DNA: TGCGCCAGCAGTCAATCGGACAGGGGAATGAACACTGAAGCTTTCTTT

V: TRBV30
D: -
size: -
J: TRBJ1-1
CDR3: CAGGRGSTEAFF
DNA: TGTGCCGGAGGGAGGGGAAGCACTGAAGCTTTCTTT

V: TRBV5-1
D: TRBD1
size: few
J: TRBJ1-1
CDR3: CASSPDRGEAFF
DNA: TGCGCCAGCAGCCCGGACAGGGGTGAAGCTTTCTTT

V: TRBV30
D: TRBD2
size: -
J: TRBJ2-1
CDR3: CAWSAETSGRPNEQFF
DNA: TGTGCCTGGAGTGCCGAGACTAGCGGGAGACCGAATGAGCAGTTCTTC

V: TRBV5-1
D: -
size: few
J: TRBJ1-1
CDR3: CASSLGGSTEAFF
DNA: TGCGCCAGCAGCTTGGGTGGGTCCACTGAAGCTTTCTTT

V: TRBV29-1
D: -
size: -
J: TRBJ2-6
CDR3: CSVGVGVGANVLTF
DNA: TGCAGCGTGGGGGTAGGCGTTGGGGCCAACGTCCTGACTTTC

V: TRBV5-1
D: -
size: few
J: TRBJ1-2
CDR3: CASSSPGPGGYTF
DNA: TGCGCCAGCAGCTCCCCGGGCCCAGGGGGCTACACCTTC

V: TRBV7-9
D: -
size: few
J: TRBJ1-6
CDR3: CASTSRDFSSYNSPLHF
DNA: TGTGCCAGCACCTCCCGGGACTTCTCCTCCTATAATTCACCCCTCCACTTT